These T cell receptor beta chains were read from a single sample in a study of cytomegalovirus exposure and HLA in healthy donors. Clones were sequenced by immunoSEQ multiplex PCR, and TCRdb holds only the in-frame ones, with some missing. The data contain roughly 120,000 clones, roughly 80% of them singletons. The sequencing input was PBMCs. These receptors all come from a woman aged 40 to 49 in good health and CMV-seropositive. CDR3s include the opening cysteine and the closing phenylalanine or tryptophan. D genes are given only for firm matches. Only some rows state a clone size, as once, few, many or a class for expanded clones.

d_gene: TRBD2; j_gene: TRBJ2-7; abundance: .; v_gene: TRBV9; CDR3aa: CASTQGISGSDTYEQYF; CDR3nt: TGTGCCAGCACCCAGGGGATTAGCGGGAGTGACACCTACGAGCAGTACTTC
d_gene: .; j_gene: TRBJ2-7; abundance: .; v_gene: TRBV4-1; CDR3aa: CASSQDRGKGSYEQYF; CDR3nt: TGCGCCAGCAGCCAAGATCGAGGAAAAGGATCTTACGAGCAGTACTTC
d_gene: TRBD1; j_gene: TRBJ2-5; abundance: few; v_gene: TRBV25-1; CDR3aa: CASSEFLGQQETQYF; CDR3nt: TGTGCCAGCAGTGAATTCCTGGGACAGCAAGAGACCCAGTACTTC
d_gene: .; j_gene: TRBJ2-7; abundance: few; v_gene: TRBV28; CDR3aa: CASSPPLPGGAHYEQYF; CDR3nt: TGTGCCAGCAGTCCACCCCTTCCAGGAGGGGCCCACTACGAGCAGTACTTC
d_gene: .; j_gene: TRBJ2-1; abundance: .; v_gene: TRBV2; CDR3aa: CASSPYNEQFF; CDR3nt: TGTGCCAGCAGTCCGTACAATGAGCAGTTCTTC
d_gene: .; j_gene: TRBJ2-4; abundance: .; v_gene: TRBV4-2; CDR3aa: CASSQDRGKNIQYF; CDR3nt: TGTGCCAGCAGCCAAGATCGGGGGAAAAACATTCAGTACTTC
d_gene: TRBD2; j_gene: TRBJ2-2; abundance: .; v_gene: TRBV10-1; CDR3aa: CASSESTWPSGGFNTGELFF; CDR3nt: TGCGCCAGCAGTGAGTCGACTTGGCCTAGCGGGGGATTTAACACCGGGGAGCTGTTTTTT
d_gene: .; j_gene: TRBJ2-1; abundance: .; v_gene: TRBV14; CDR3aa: CASSHSSEQFF; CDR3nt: TGTGCCAGCAGCCACTCGAGTGAGCAGTTCTTC
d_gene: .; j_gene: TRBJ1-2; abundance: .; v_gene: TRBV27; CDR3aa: CASSYRGPYGYTF; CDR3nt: TGTGCCAGCAGTTACCGAGGGCCCTATGGCTACACCTTC
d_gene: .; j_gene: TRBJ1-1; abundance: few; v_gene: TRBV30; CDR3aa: CAWGQGFDTEAFF; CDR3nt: TGTGCCTGGGGGCAAGGCTTTGACACTGAAGCTTTCTTT
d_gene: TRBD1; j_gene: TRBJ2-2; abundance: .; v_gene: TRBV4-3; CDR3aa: CASSQAMPGQGRTGELFF; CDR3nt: TGCGCCAGCAGCCAAGCGATGCCGGGACAGGGGAGGACCGGGGAGCTGTTTTTT
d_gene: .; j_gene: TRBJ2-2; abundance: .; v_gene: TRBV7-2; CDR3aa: CASSPLRWGELFF; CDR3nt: TGTGCCAGCAGCCCACTCCGGTGGGGGGAGCTGTTTTTT
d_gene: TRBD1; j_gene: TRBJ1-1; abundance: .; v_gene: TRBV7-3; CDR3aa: CASSLARQGSTEAFF; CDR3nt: TGTGCCAGCAGCTTAGCTCGACAGGGGAGCACTGAAGCTTTCTTT
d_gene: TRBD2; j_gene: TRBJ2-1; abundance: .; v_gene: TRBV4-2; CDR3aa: CASSPSPGTSGRNEQFF; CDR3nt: TGTGCCAGCAGCCCCTCCCCCGGGACTAGCGGGCGAAATGAGCAGTTCTTC
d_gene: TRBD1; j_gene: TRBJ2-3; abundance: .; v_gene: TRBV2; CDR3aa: CASKRATGGLVTDTQYF; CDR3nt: TGTGCCAGTAAACGGGCAACAGGGGGTTTGGTGACAGATACGCAGTATTTT
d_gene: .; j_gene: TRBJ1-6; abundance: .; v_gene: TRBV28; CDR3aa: CASIPGGTPDNSPLHF; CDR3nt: TGTGCCAGCATCCCGGGGGGGACGCCTGATAATTCACCCCTCCACTTT
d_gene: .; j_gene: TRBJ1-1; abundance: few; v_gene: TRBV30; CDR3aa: CACPARTSQLNTEAFF; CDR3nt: TGTGCCTGCCCCGCGCGGACTTCGCAATTGAACACTGAAGCTTTCTTT
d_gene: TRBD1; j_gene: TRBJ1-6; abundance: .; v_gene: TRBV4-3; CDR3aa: CASSQGTGGNSPLHF; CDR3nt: TGCGCCAGCAGCCAGGGCACAGGGGGAAATTCACCCCTCCACTTT
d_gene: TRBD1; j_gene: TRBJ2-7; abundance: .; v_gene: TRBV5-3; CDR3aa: CARSGQGAEQYF; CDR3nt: TGTGCCAGAAGCGGCCAGGGGGCCGAGCAGTACTTC
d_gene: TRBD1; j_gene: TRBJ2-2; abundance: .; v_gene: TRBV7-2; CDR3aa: CASGQGWGAGELFF; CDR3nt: TGTGCCAGCGGACAGGGGTGGGGCGCCGGGGAGCTGTTTTTT